This T cell receptor beta chain was retrieved from a study of graft-versus-host responses after intestinal transplantation. Broader study findings: GvH clones appeared in recipient marrow, some first in ileum or blood.

Each mixed lymphocyte reaction held around 200,000 CFSE-labeled responders and around 200,000 irradiated violet-dye-labeled stimulators. Profiled with immunoSEQ multiplex PCR; TCRdb holds only in-frame clones, not every one. The sample shows roughly 20,000 clones, 40% to 50% of them seen only once. CDR3 length: 16 residues. From germline, CDR1 is SGHRS and CDR2 YFSETQ. Trimming took 4 bases from V and 7 from J; bases not matched to a gene: 15. This receptor was obtained from a human patient who received an intestinal transplant. This specimen was alloreactive CD8+ T cells from a mixed lymphocyte reaction culture, taken before intestinal transplant. Noted subset: CFSE-low proliferating T cells sorted from roughly six-day pre-transplant mixed lymphocyte reaction (GvH or HvG direction). The rearrangement links TRBV5-1 to TRBJ2-7; TRBD2 matches at 9 bases. The CDR3 sequence is CASSLRLAGEISEQYF. CDR3 coding DNA: TGCGCCAGCAGCCTTCGTTTAGCGGGGGAGATCTCGGAGCAGTACTTC.